The 23 T cell receptor beta chains below were found in one sample sequenced in a study of shared clonotypes between healthy human individuals (dated by TCRdb to 2020 to 2022). CD8 naive samples were obtained by positive selection for CCR7 among CD45RO-negative cells, yielding a CD45RA+CCR7+ population from which TemRA cells were excluded. Libraries came from the immunoSEQ multiplex PCR assay. The clones in this table, taken by TCRdb from immuneACCESS, are in-frame only. Not every clone is retained; where verified, under half of the shortfall comes from an unresolved V gene, and the cause of the rest is unknown. The sample profile shows around 700,000 clones; 92% of them were found once. Together, the top ten hold roughly 24% of the sample. Material for sequencing was naive CD8+ T cells sorted from blood. This specimen's cell subset or site label, interpreted: CD45RA+CCR7+. These receptors all come from a man under 40 in good health.

The rearrangement links TRBV11-2 to TRBJ2-1; perhaps TRBD2 as D (6 bases). V lost 5 bases, J lost 7 bases, and 9 bases lay in between. CDR3 size: 12 residues. Germline CDR1 and CDR2: SGHAT and FQNNGV. The CDR3 region is CASSPLANEQFF. CDR3 nucleotides: TGTGCCAGCAGCCCACTAGCTAATGAGCAGTTCTTC.

The gene calls are TRBV6-6 and TRBJ2-1, with D possibly matching TRBD2 (5 bases). The V and J ends lost 0 bases and 9 bases respectively, with 12 bases between them. There are 14 residues in the CDR3. Germline V CDR1 and CDR2: MNHNY, SVGAGI (reference sequence). The CDR3 loop is CASSYSGDQVEQFF. As DNA, the CDR3 is TGTGCCAGCAGTTACTCCGGGGATCAGGTTGAGCAGTTCTTC.

This chain joins TRBV27 and TRBJ1-1; weak D call: TRBD1 (6 bases). This CDR3 comprises 16 residues. CDR1 and CDR2 from the germline V gene are MNHEY and SMNVEV (reference sequence). Trimming pared 2 bases from V and 0 bases from J, leaving 13 bases between. CDR3 in DNA: TGTGCCAGCAGTTTACGGAGGGGGGGAGTGAACACTGAAGCTTTCTTT. It codes for CASSLRRGGVNTEAFF.

Only a few counts were recorded for this clone. The V gene is TRBV5-1, the J gene TRBJ2-2; tentatively, D is TRBD1 (6 bases). The CDR3 sequence is 16 residues long. The V gene's germline CDR1 is SGHRS and CDR2 YFSETQ. Between the trimmed V and J ends, which lost 4 bases and 7 bases, there was a span of 20 bases. The CDR3 loop reads CASSRDQGSDIGELFF. CDR3 in DNA: TGCGCCAGCAGCCGTGACCAGGGGTCGGATATCGGGGAGCTGTTTTTT.

This clone was observed a single time. The chain is built from TRBV27 and TRBJ2-1; TRBD2 matches at 9 bases. V was pared by 2 bases and J by 4 bases, with 3 bases of the junction left unmatched. Germline V CDR1 and CDR2: MNHEY, SMNVEV (reference sequence). This CDR3 region has 15 residues. CDR3 region: CASSLIAGAYNEQFF. CDR3 coding DNA: TGTGCCAGCAGTTTAATAGCGGGAGCGTACAATGAGCAGTTCTTC.

The J gene is TRBJ2-1, the V gene TRBV11-2; D perhaps matches TRBD1 (6 bases). V was shortened by 5 bases and J by 0 bases, with 14 bases between the two germline ends. Germline V gives CDR1 SGHAT, CDR2 FQNNGV. The CDR3 length is 16 residues. CDR3 nucleotides: TGTGCCAGCAGCCTGGTGTTAGGGGGCTCCTACAATGAGCAGTTCTTC. Translated, it gives CASSLVLGGSYNEQFF.

This chain joins TRBV9 and TRBJ2-7; possibly TRBD1 for D (5 bases). V was clipped by 7 bases and J by 4 bases, with 18 bases between them. Germline values: CDR1 SGDLS, CDR2 YYNGEE. The CDR3 covers 14 residues. The CDR3 nucleotides are TGTGCCAGCGCCCTGGGCGCTCAGGGTTACGAGCAGTACTTC. It is translated as CASALGAQGYEQYF.

This clone has just one count. The chain couples TRBV13 to TRBJ2-1; TRBD2 matches at 10 bases. Germline-derived CDR1 and CDR2 are PRHDT and FYEKMQ (reference sequence). Germline trimming cut 5 bases from V and 5 bases from J; bases unmatched to any gene: 6. The CDR3 extends over 15 amino acids. This CDR3 reads CASSTWTSGNNEQFF. Written as DNA, the CDR3 is TGTGCCAGCAGCACCTGGACTAGCGGTAACAATGAGCAGTTCTTC.

The rearrangement links TRBV15 to TRBJ1-2, with D maybe TRBD1 (5 bases). CDR3 length equals 15 residues. Germline lookup yields CDR1 LNHNV and CDR2 YYDKDF (reference sequence). Deletions cut 3 bases from V and 5 bases from J, with 16 bases between. CDR3 DNA sequence: TGTGCCACCAGCAGCCTCGGAGGGGCGCGTTATGGCTACACCTTC. Encoded protein: CATSSLGGARYGYTF.

This clone was detected once. The CDR3 here is CASSLAGGPSSYEQYF. The CDR3 coding sequence is TGTGCCAGCAGCTTAGCGGGCGGCCCAAGCTCCTACGAGCAGTACTTC. The rearrangement links TRBV7-2 to TRBJ2-7; D unresolved. The CDR3 length is 16 residues. The germline V gene has CDR1 SGHTA and CDR2 FQGNSA. Trimming removed 0 bases at V and 0 bases at J, with 12 bases between.

The chain combines TRBV6-4 with TRBJ1-2; unclear D gene. With 0 bases removed from V and 5 bases from J, the gap between germline ends came to 4 bases. CDR3 length equals 12 residues. The germline V gene has CDR1 MRHNA and CDR2 SNTAGT. The CDR3, as DNA: TGTGCCAGCAGTGACTCAACTTATGGCTACACCTTC. Amino acid sequence: CASSDSTYGYTF.

J is TRBJ2-2 and V is TRBV11-3; D might be TRBD1 (6 bases). There are 15 residues in the CDR3. V was shortened by 1 base and J by 0 bases, with 6 bases between the two germline ends. The germline V gene has CDR1 SGHNT and CDR2 YENEEA. The CDR3 region has the DNA TGTGCCAGCAGCTTAGGGACAGCGAACACCGGGGAGCTGTTTTTT. Translation: CASSLGTANTGELFF.

The chain employs TRBV5-6 and TRBJ2-5; D may be TRBD1 (6 bases). Germline CDR1 and CDR2: SGHDT and YYEEEE. The CDR3 spans 14 residues. The ends were cut back, 2 bases at V and 1 base at J, with 9 bases in the middle. DNA for the CDR3: TGTGCCAGCAGCTTAGGACAGATCCAAGAGACCCAGTACTTC. This encodes CASSLGQIQETQYF.

This chain uses TRBV10-2 with TRBJ1-3, with D maybe TRBD1 (6 bases). Germline-derived CDR1 and CDR2 are WSHSY and SAAADI. Deletions cut 0 bases from V and 2 bases from J, with 11 bases between. This CDR3 has 16 amino acids. The CDR3: CASSESIRTAGNTIYF. CDR3 nucleotides: TGCGCCAGCAGTGAGTCCATCCGGACAGCTGGAAACACCATATATTTT.

The chain is built from TRBV14 and TRBJ2-3, with D possibly being TRBD2 (6 bases). This CDR3 contains 15 residues. Germline CDR1 and CDR2: SGHDN and FVKESK. Trimming took 4 bases from V and 2 from J, leaving 13 bases between them. CDR3 in DNA: TGTGCCAGCAGCCCAGAGATAGCGGACACAGATACGCAGTATTTT. Translated: CASSPEIADTDTQYF.

The gene calls are TRBV5-4 and TRBJ1-5; TRBD1 matches at 10 bases. This CDR3 is 13 amino acids long. Germline V gene data show CDR1 as SGHNT and CDR2 as YYREEE (reference sequence). V was pared by 2 bases and J by 10 bases, with 3 bases of the junction left unmatched. CDR3 DNA: TGTGCCAGCAGCTTTGGACAGGGGGGACCCCAGCATTTT. As protein: CASSFGQGGPQHF.

The chain joins TRBV25-1 to TRBJ1-1; D unclear. V lost 2 bases, J lost 0 bases, and 10 bases lay in between. The germline CDR1 and CDR2 sequences are MGHDK and SYGVNS. This CDR3 spans 15 amino acids. The CDR3 DNA reads as TGTGCCAGCAGTGAAGGCACGACTATGAACACTGAAGCTTTCTTT. It translates to CASSEGTTMNTEAFF.

This clone was recorded once. V usage is TRBV6-5 and J usage is TRBJ1-2, with a tentative D call TRBD1 (5 bases). Germline CDR1 and CDR2: MNHEY and SVGAGI. V shed 5 bases and J shed 6 bases, with 10 bases lying between them. This CDR3 is 12 amino acids long. For the CDR3, the DNA is TGTGCCAGCAGTCTGGGGGGAGATGGCTACACCTTC. Its protein product is CASSLGGDGYTF.

The chain couples TRBV10-2 to TRBJ2-7; possibly TRBD1 for D (5 bases). The V end lost 8 bases, the J end lost 2 bases, and 13 bases lay between the germline ends. The CDR3 covers 13 residues. Germline V CDR1 and CDR2: WSHSY, SAAADI. CDR3 DNA: TGCGCCAGCTTTACAGGAGTCCCCTACGAGCAGTACTTC. Protein: CASFTGVPYEQYF.

The V gene is TRBV5-1, the J gene TRBJ2-1, with D unclear. Trimming removed 2 bases at V and 6 bases at J, with 9 bases between. The germline CDR1 and CDR2 sequences are SGHRS and YFSETQ. CDR3 size: 13 residues. CDR3 nucleotide sequence: TGCGCCAGCAGCTTATGGGCCTCCAATGAGCAGTTCTTC. Its protein is CASSLWASNEQFF.

The chain combines TRBV27 with TRBJ2-2, with 10 bases that match TRBD2. The CDR3 covers 17 residues. Germline assignment: CDR1 MNHEY and CDR2 SMNVEV (reference sequence). V was pared by 4 bases and J by 7 bases, with 12 bases of the junction left unmatched. Here the CDR3 DNA reads TGTGCCAGCAGTTCCCGTGAGGCTAGCGGGAGCAGCGGGGAGCTGTTTTTT. Protein sequence: CASSSREASGSSGELFF.

The genes are TRBV6-1 and TRBJ2-7, with TRBD2 identical over 8 bases. Germline V gives CDR1 MNHNS, CDR2 SASEGT. The CDR3 is made up of 14 amino acids. V trimming: 7 bases; J trimming: 4 bases; junction bases outside the gene matches: 9. CDR3 nucleotide sequence: TGTGCCAGCACACCGGGACTAGTCGGTTACGAGCAGTACTTC. It specifies CASTPGLVGYEQYF.

This clone appeared a single time. The chain couples TRBV27 to TRBJ2-5; possible D gene TRBD2, 6 bases. Germline CDR1 is MNHEY and CDR2 is SMNVEV (reference sequence). This CDR3 has 13 amino acids. The ends were cut back, 1 base at V and 4 bases at J, with 7 bases in the middle. The CDR3, as DNA: TGTGCCAGCAGTTTATTGGGGGGAGAGACCCAGTACTTC. This translates into CASSLLGGETQYF.